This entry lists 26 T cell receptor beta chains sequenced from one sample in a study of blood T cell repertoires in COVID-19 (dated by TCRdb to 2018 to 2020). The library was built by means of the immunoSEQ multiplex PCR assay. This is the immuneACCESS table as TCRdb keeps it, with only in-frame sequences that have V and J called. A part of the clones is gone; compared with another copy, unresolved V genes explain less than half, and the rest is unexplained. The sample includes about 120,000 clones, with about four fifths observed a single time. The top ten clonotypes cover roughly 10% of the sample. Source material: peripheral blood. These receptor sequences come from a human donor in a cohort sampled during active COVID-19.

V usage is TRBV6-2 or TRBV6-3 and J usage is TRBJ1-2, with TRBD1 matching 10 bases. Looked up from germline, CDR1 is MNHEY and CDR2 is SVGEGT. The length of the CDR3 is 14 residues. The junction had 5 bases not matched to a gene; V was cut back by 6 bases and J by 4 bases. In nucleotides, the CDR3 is TGTGCCAGCAGCGAGACAGGGGGCGCCTATGGCTACACCTTC. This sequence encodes CASSETGGAYGYTF.

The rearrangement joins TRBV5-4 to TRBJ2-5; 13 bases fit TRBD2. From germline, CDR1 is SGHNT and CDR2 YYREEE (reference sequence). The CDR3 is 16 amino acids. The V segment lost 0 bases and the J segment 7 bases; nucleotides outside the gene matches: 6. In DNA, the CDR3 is TGTGCCAGCAGCTTGGGGGGACTAGCGGGAATCGGGACCCAGTACTTC. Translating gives CASSLGGLAGIGTQYF.

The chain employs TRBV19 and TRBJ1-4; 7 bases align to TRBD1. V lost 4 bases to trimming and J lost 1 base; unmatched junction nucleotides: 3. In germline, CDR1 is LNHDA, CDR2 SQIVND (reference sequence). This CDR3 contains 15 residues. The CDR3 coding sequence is TGTGCCAGTAGTAGAAACAGGGGAACTAATGAAAAACTGTTTTTT. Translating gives CASSRNRGTNEKLFF.

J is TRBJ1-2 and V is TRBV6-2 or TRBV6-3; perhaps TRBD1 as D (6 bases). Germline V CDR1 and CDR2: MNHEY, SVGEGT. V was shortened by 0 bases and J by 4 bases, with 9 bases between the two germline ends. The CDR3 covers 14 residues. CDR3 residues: CASSYSGTTYGYTF. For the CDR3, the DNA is TGTGCCAGCAGTTACTCGGGGACAACCTATGGCTACACCTTC.

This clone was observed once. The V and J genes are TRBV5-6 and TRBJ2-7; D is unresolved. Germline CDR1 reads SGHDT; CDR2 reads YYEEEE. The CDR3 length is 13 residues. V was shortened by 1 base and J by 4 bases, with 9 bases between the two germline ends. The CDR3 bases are TGTGCCAGCAGCTTGTCCCCTTCTTACGAGCAGTACTTC. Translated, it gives CASSLSPSYEQYF.

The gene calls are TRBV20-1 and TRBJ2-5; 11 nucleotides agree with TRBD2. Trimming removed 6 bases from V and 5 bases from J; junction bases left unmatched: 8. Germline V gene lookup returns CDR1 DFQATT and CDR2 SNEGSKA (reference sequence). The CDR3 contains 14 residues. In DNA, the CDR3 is TGCAGTGCCAGTAGCGGGAGGGCCTGGGAGACCCAGTACTTC. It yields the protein CSASSGRAWETQYF.

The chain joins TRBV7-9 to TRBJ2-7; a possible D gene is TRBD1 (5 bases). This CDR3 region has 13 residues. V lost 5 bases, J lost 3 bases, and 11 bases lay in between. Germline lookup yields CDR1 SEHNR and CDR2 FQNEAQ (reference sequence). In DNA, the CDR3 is TGTGCCAGCAGCGGACAAAAGGGCTACGAGCAGTACTTC. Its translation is CASSGQKGYEQYF.

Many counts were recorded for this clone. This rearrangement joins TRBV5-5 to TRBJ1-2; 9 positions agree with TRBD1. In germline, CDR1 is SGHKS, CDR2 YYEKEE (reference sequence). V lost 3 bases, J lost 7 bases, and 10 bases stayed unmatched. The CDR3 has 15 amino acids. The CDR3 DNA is TGTGCCAGCAGCTCCGGGACAGGGAGGGTAGGTGGCTACACCTTC. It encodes CASSSGTGRVGGYTF.

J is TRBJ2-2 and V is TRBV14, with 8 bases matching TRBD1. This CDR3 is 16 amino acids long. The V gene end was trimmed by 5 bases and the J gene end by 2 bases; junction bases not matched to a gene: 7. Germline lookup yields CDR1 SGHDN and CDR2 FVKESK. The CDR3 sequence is CASSTRTGLNTGELFF. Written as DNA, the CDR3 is TGTGCCAGCAGCACCCGGACAGGGCTCAACACCGGGGAGCTGTTTTTT.

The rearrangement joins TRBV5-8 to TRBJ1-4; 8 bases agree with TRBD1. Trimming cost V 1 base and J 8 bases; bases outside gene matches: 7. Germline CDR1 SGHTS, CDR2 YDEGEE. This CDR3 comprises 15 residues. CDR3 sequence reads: CASSLWGRGLEKLFF. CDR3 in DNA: TGTGCCAGCAGCTTGTGGGGCAGGGGGCTCGAAAAACTGTTTTTT.

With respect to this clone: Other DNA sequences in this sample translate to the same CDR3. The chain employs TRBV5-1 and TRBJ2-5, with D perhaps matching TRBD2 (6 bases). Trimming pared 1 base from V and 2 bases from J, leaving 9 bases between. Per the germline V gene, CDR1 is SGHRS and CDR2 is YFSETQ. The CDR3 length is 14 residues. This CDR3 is CASSLTAGQETQYF. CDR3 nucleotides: TGCGCCAGCAGCTTGACCGCGGGGCAAGAGACCCAGTACTTC.

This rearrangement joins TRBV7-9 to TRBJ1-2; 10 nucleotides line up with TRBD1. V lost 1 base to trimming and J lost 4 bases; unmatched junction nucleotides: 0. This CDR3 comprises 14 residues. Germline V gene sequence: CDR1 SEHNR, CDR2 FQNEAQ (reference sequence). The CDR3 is CASSLGTGGYGYTF. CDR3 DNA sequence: TGTGCCAGCAGCTTAGGGACAGGGGGCTATGGCTACACCTTC.

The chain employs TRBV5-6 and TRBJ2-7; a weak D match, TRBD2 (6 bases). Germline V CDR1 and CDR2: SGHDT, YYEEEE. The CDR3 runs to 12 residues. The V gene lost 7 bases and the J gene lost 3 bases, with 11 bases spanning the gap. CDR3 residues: CASSPGDYEQYF. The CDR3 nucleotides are TGTGCCAGCTCCCCGGGGGACTACGAGCAGTACTTC.

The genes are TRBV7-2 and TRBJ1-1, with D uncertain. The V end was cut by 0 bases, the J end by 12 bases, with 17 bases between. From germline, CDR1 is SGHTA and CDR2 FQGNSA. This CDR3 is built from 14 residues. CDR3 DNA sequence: TGTGCCAGCAGCTTAGCGAGCACGGGAAAGGGTTCTTTCTTT. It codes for CASSLASTGKGSFF. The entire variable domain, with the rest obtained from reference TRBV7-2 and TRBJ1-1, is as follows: GAGVSQSPSNKVTEKGKDVELRCDPISGHTALYWYRQSLGQGLEFLIYFQGNSAPDKSGLPSDRFSAERTGGSVSTLTIQRTQQEDSAVYLCASSLASTGKGSFFGQGTRLTVV.

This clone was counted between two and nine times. The CDR3 coding sequence is TGTGCCTGGAGTGTACGCGGGGGGGCTACCTATGAGCAGTTCTTC. This translates into CAWSVRGGATYEQFF. This chain joins TRBV30 and TRBJ2-1; 9 bases align to TRBD2. This CDR3 has 15 residues. Germline V gives CDR1 GTSNPN, CDR2 SVGIG (reference sequence). V was clipped by 0 bases and J by 8 bases; unmatched bases: 8. Complete variable domain (other parts from reference TRBV30 and TRBJ2-1): SQTIHQWPATLVQPVGSPLSLECTVEGTSNPNLYWYRQAAGRGLQLLFYSVGIGQISSEVPQNLSASRPQDRQFILSSKKLLLSDSGFYLCAWSVRGGATYEQFFGPGTRLTVL.

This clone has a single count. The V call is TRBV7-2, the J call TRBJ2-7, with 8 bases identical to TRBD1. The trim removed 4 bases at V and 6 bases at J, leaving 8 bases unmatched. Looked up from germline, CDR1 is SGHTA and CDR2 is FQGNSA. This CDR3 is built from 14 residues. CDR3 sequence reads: CASSSRTGSREQYF. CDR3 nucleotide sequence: TGTGCCAGCAGCTCTCGGACAGGGTCCCGCGAGCAGTACTTC.

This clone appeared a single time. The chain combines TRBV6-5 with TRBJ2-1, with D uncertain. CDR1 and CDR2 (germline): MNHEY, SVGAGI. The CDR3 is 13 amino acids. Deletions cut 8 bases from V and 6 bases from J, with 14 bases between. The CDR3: CASLILSSNEQFF. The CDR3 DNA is TGTGCCAGCCTTATTCTTAGTAGCAATGAGCAGTTCTTC.

Written as DNA, the CDR3 is TGTGCCAGCAGCGGGACATACCAAGAGACCCAGTACTTC. Its translation: CASSGTYQETQYF. The chain carries TRBV5-6 and TRBJ2-5; D may be TRBD1 (6 bases). V lost 4 bases to trimming and J lost 0 bases, with 7 bases between them. Germline CDR1 and CDR2: SGHDT and YYEEEE. The length of the CDR3 is 13 residues. Looking up the rest from reference TRBV5-6 and TRBJ2-5 gives the full variable domain: DAGVTQSPTHLIKTRGQQVTLRCSPKSGHDTVSWYQQALGQGPQFIFQYYEEEERQRGNFPDRFSGHQFPNYSSELNVNALLLGDSALYLCASSGTYQETQYFGPGTRLLVL.

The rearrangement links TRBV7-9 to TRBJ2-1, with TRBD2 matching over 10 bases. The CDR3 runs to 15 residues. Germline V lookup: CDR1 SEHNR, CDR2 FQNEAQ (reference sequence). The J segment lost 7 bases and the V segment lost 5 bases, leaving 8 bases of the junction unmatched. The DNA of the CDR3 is TGTGCCAGCAGCCCTCACGGGACTAGCGTTAATGAGCAGTTCTTC. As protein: CASSPHGTSVNEQFF.

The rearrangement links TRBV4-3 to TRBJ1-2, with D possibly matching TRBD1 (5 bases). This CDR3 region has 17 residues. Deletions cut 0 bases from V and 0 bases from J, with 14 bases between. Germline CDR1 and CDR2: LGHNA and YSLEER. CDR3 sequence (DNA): TGCGCCAGCAGCCAAGATAGGAGGGGCACAGCTAACTATGGCTACACCTTC. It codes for CASSQDRRGTANYGYTF.

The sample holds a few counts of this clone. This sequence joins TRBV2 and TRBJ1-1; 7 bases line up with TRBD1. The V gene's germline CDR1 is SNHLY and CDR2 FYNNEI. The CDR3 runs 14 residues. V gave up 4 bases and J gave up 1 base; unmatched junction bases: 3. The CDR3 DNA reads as TGTGCCAGCAGTGGACAGGGCGAGAACACTGAAGCTTTCTTT. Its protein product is CASSGQGENTEAFF.

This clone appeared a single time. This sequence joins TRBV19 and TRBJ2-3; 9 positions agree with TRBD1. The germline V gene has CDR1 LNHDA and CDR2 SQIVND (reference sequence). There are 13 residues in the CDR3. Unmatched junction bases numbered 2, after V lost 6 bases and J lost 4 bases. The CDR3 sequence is CASRDRGPDTQYF. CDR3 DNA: TGTGCCAGTAGGGACAGGGGCCCAGATACGCAGTATTTT.

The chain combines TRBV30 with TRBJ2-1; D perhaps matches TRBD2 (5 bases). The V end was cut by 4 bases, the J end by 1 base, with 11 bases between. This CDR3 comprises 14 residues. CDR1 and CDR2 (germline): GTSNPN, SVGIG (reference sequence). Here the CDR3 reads CAWNLALSYNEQFF. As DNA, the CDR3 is TGTGCCTGGAATTTAGCGCTATCCTACAATGAGCAGTTCTTC.

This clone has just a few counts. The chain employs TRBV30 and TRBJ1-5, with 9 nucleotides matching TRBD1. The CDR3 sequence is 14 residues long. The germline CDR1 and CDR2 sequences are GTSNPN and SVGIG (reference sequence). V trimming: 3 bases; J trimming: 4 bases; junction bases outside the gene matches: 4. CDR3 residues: CAWRDRGGNQPQHF. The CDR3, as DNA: TGTGCCTGGAGGGACAGGGGAGGGAATCAGCCCCAGCATTTT. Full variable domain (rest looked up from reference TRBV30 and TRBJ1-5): SQTIHQWPATLVQPVGSPLSLECTVEGTSNPNLYWYRQAAGRGLQLLFYSVGIGQISSEVPQNLSASRPQDRQFILSSKKLLLSDSGFYLCAWRDRGGNQPQHFGDGTRLSIL.

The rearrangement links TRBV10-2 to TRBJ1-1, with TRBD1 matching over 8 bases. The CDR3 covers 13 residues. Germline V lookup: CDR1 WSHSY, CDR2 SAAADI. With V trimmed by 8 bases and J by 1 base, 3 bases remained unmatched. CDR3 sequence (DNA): TGCGCCAGCGGGGGACAGGCGAACACTGAAGCTTTCTTT. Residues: CASGGQANTEAFF.

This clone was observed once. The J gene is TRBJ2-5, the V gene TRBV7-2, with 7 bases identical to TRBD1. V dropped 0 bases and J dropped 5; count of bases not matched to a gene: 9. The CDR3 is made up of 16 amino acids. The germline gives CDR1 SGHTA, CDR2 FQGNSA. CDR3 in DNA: TGTGCCAGCAGCTTAGCAGGGGGCGACCCTCGGGAGACCCAGTACTTC. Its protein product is CASSLAGGDPRETQYF.